The 26 T cell receptor beta chains reported below all come from one sample, sequenced in a study of TIL therapy for anti-PD-1-resistant metastatic lung cancer. Sequencing used immunoSEQ v3. Using immunoSEQ multiplex PCR, the repertoire was profiled, and TCRdb retains in-frame clones only, with some absent. The sample consists of under 100,000 clones, under 70% of them appearing once. Sample time point: pre-treatment sample, taken before nivolumab and TIL therapy. Tumor tissue came from excised metastases, mostly pleural nodules or supraclavicular lymph nodes. The material was tumor tissue, obtained at baseline. The receptors derive from a person between 25 and 80 years old with non-small cell lung cancer.

This chain joins TRBV24-1 and TRBJ2-5, with D uncertain. The CDR3 has 14 amino acids. V gave up 3 bases and J gave up 7 bases, with 14 bases separating them. The germline V gene has CDR1 KGHDR and CDR2 SFDVKD. The CDR3, as DNA: TGTGCCACCAGTGATGGGTCGGGCCGAGGGACCCAGTACTTC. This sequence encodes CATSDGSGRGTQYF.

The rearrangement joins TRBV28 to TRBJ1-2; perhaps TRBD1 as D (5 bases). Per germline, CDR1 MDHEN and CDR2 SYDVKM. The CDR3 spans 13 residues. V was trimmed by 2 bases and J by 8 bases, leaving 12 bases between them. CDR3 nucleotides: TGTGCCAGCAGTTTACGACAGCCCCCCGGCTACACCTTC. This codes for CASSLRQPPGYTF.

V gene TRBV4-2 combines with J gene TRBJ2-3, with 7 bases that match TRBD2. The V gene end was trimmed by 4 bases and the J gene end by 6 bases; junction bases not matched to a gene: 10. This CDR3 region has 15 residues. CDR1 and CDR2 (germline): LGHNA, YNFKEQ. The CDR3: CASSPLAESTDTQYF. The DNA of the CDR3 is TGTGCCAGCAGCCCCCTAGCGGAGTCTACGGATACGCAGTATTTT.

The count of this clone is one. The V and J genes are TRBV3-1 (or the pseudogene TRBV3-2) and TRBJ2-5; 8 nucleotides align to TRBD2. The CDR3 has 14 amino acids. Germline V gene data show CDR1 as LGHDT and CDR2 as YNNKEL (reference sequence). The ends lost 3 bases at V and 2 bases at J; junction bases unmatched: 2. The CDR3 reads CASSHLAGQETQYF. The CDR3 bases are TGTGCCAGCAGCCATTTAGCGGGGCAAGAGACCCAGTACTTC.

This chain uses TRBV28 with TRBJ2-3; D may match TRBD1 or TRBD2 (5 bases each). The CDR3 totals 16 residues. In germline, CDR1 is MDHEN, CDR2 SYDVKM. Trimming removed 8 bases from V and 0 bases from J, with 18 bases in between. CDR3 residues: CASSPRGGPSTDTQYF. The DNA of the CDR3 is TGTGCCAGCTCTCCTCGGGGCGGACCTAGCACAGATACGCAGTATTTT.

This chain joins TRBV28 and TRBJ2-6; D gene unclear. Per germline, CDR1 MDHEN and CDR2 SYDVKM. This CDR3 spans 15 amino acids. V was shortened by 5 bases and J by 0 bases, with 8 bases between the two germline ends. CDR3 protein: CASSPLDSGANVLTF. CDR3 coding DNA: TGTGCCAGCAGTCCCCTTGACTCTGGGGCCAACGTCCTGACTTTC.

The J gene is TRBJ1-1, the V gene TRBV4-1; unclear D gene. CDR1 and CDR2 from the germline V gene are MGHRA and YSYEKL. The V and J ends lost 7 bases and 0 bases respectively, with 12 bases between them. CDR3 length equals 14 residues. CDR3 nucleotide sequence: TGCGCCAGCACCTCGGTTAAAATGAACACTGAAGCTTTCTTT. The encoded protein is CASTSVKMNTEAFF.

V is TRBV5-6 and J is TRBJ2-3; no clear D. CDR3 size: 14 residues. Trimming shortened V by 4 bases and J by 4 bases, and 13 bases separated the two germline ends. CDR1 is SGHDT and CDR2 is YYEEEE in the germline V gene. CDR3 protein: CASSRTPNPDTQYF. The CDR3 region has the DNA TGTGCCAGCAGCCGTACCCCCAACCCAGATACGCAGTATTTT. The full variable domain, with the rest looked up from reference TRBV5-6 and TRBJ2-3, is DAGVTQSPTHLIKTRGQQVTLRCSPKSGHDTVSWYQQALGQGPQFIFQYYEEEERQRGNFPDRFSGHQFPNYSSELNVNALLLGDSALYLCASSRTPNPDTQYFGPGTRLTVL.

The table lists this clone with a few counts. The chain combines TRBV3-1 (or the pseudogene TRBV3-2) with TRBJ2-5; D ambiguous. V dropped 3 bases and J dropped 1 base, with 6 bases sitting between them. Germline assignment: CDR1 LGHDT and CDR2 YNNKEL (reference sequence). There are 13 residues in the CDR3. The CDR3 DNA reads TGTGCCAGCAGCCAGTGGGGCCAAGAGACCCAGTACTTC. This codes for CASSQWGQETQYF.

This clone turned up a few times. V is TRBV7-3 and J is TRBJ1-1; 7 positions agree with TRBD1. Germline V gene data show CDR1 as SGHTA and CDR2 as FQGTGA. Germline trimming cut 5 bases from V and 2 bases from J; bases unmatched to any gene: 2. CDR3 size: 13 residues. CDR3 sequence: CASSRQGNTEAFF. In DNA form, the CDR3 reads TGTGCCAGCAGCCGACAGGGAAACACTGAAGCTTTCTTT.

The chain has TRBV7-2 and TRBJ2-2, with 7 bases fitting TRBD1. In germline, CDR1 is SGHTA, CDR2 FQGNSA. CDR3 length equals 16 residues. Trimming removed 4 bases from V and 2 bases from J; junction bases left unmatched: 7. The CDR3 coding sequence is TGTGCCAGCAGCTGGACCGGGACAGTAAACACCGGGGAGCTGTTTTTT. It yields the protein CASSWTGTVNTGELFF.

V gene TRBV4-3 combines with J gene TRBJ2-3; D call uncertain. The CDR3 loop spans 15 amino acids. V gave up 6 bases and J gave up 0 bases, with 13 bases separating them. Germline loops: CDR1 LGHNA, CDR2 YSLEER. The CDR3 reads CASRTDWISTDTQYF. In nucleotides, the CDR3 is TGCGCCAGCAGAACCGACTGGATAAGCACAGATACGCAGTATTTT.

By share, this clone counts as medium-sized (0.01 to 0.1%). The chain carries TRBV29-1 and TRBJ1-1; possible D gene TRBD1, 6 bases. This CDR3 is 12 amino acids long. The V gene's germline CDR1 is SQVTM and CDR2 ANQGSEA. V was clipped by 5 bases and J by 5 bases, with 12 bases between them. CDR3 coding DNA: TGCAGCGTTCTGACAGGAAGGACTGAAGCTTTCTTT. Protein product: CSVLTGRTEAFF.

In this sample, this clone turned up once. V is TRBV27 and J is TRBJ1-2; D is unclear. The CDR3 totals 15 residues. Trimming stripped 3 bases from V and 4 bases from J, with 15 bases between. Germline V gives CDR1 MNHEY, CDR2 SMNVEV (reference sequence). The CDR3 DNA reads as TGTGCCAGCAGTTTGGCGGGCCCTGACCTCTATGGCTACACCTTC. This gives the protein CASSLAGPDLYGYTF.

The chain links TRBV7-2 to TRBJ1-1, with D uncertain. The germline V gene has CDR1 SGHTA and CDR2 FQGNSA. The CDR3 totals 14 residues. V lost 5 bases and J lost 2, with 12 bases in between. This chain's CDR3 is CASSRTSTNTEAFF. The CDR3 nucleotides are TGTGCCAGCAGCCGTACCTCAACTAACACTGAAGCTTTCTTT.

CDR3 sequence reads: CAWSAGLTGGGWNTEAFF. CDR3 DNA sequence: TGTGCCTGGAGTGCCGGTTTGACAGGGGGCGGTTGGAACACTGAAGCTTTCTTT. The rearrangement uses TRBV30 and TRBJ1-1; 10 nucleotides line up with TRBD1. This CDR3 has 18 amino acids. The V and J ends lost 1 base and 1 base, in that order; junction bases with no gene match: 12. CDR1 and CDR2 from the germline V gene are GTSNPN and SVGIG (reference sequence).

J is TRBJ1-2 and V is TRBV19; D perhaps matches TRBD1 (5 bases). The CDR3 contains 13 residues. Trimming cost V 3 bases and J 3 bases, with 8 bases left between them. CDR1 is LNHDA and CDR2 is SQIVND in the germline V gene (reference sequence). The CDR3 reads CASSIDSDYGYTF. DNA of the CDR3: TGTGCCAGTAGTATCGACAGCGACTATGGCTACACCTTC.

V and J are TRBV5-5 and TRBJ1-5, with TRBD1 matching 9 bases. CDR3 length: 19 residues. V gave up 3 bases and J gave up 3 bases; unmatched junction bases: 16. The germline V gene has CDR1 SGHKS and CDR2 YYEKEE (reference sequence). In DNA, the CDR3 is TGTGCCAGCAGCTGGAAGGGGACAGGGCAAAAGTTGACCAATCAGCCCCAGCATTTT. Residues: CASSWKGTGQKLTNQPQHF.

V gene TRBV5-6 combines with J gene TRBJ1-6; weak D call: TRBD1 (6 bases). CDR1 is SGHDT, CDR2 YYEEEE, per germline. Trimming took off 2 bases at V and 8 bases at J, with 11 bases between the two ends. The CDR3 contains 14 residues. CDR3 DNA: TGTGCCAGCAGCTTCACAGGGAGTTATTCACCCCTCCACTTT. This encodes CASSFTGSYSPLHF.

This sequence joins TRBV28 and TRBJ1-3; D is undetermined. V was shortened by 3 bases and J by 7 bases, with 10 bases between the two germline ends. CDR1 and CDR2 (germline): MDHEN, SYDVKM. The CDR3 is made up of 13 amino acids. CDR3 sequence (DNA): TGTGCCAGCAGTTTCCCCGAATATAACACCATATATTTT. It encodes CASSFPEYNTIYF. Looking up the rest from reference TRBV28 and TRBJ1-3 gives the full variable domain: DVKVTQSSRYLVKRTGEKVFLECVQDMDHENMFWYRQDPGLGLRLIYFSYDVKMKEKGDIPEGYSVSREKKERFSLILESASTNQTSMYLCASSFPEYNTIYFGEGSWLTVV.

This chain links TRBV11-3 with TRBJ1-1, with D perhaps TRBD1 (5 bases). This CDR3 has 13 amino acids. Germline CDR1 reads SGHNT; CDR2 reads YENEEA. Trimming took 0 bases from V and 7 from J, leaving 9 bases between them. The CDR3 DNA is TGTGCCAGCAGCTTAGAGGGGGGACGTGAAGCTTTCTTT. Translated: CASSLEGGREAFF.

V gene TRBV7-2 combines with J gene TRBJ1-2, with D uncertain. The germline gives CDR1 SGHTA, CDR2 FQGNSA. CDR3 length equals 14 residues. With 1 base removed from V and 7 bases from J, the gap between germline ends came to 13 bases. DNA of the CDR3: TGTGCCAGCAGCTTAGGACCGGACCGGGGTGGCTACACCTTC. It yields the protein CASSLGPDRGGYTF.

This rearrangement joins TRBV6-5 to TRBJ2-3; D unclear. The CDR3 extends over 11 amino acids. V was trimmed by 5 bases and J by 4 bases, leaving 4 bases between them. Germline CDR1 is MNHEY and CDR2 is SVGAGI. In DNA form, the CDR3 reads TGTGCCAGCAGTAATTCAGATACGCAGTATTTT. Translation gives CASSNSDTQYF.

The J gene is TRBJ2-5, the V gene TRBV5-1; 15 bases line up with TRBD2. This CDR3 is 16 amino acids long. In germline, CDR1 is SGHRS, CDR2 YFSETQ. V gave up 3 bases and J gave up 5 bases; unmatched junction bases: 5. For the CDR3, the DNA is TGCGCCAGCAGCTCGGGACTAGCGGGGGGAGGCGAGACCCAGTACTTC. It yields the protein CASSSGLAGGGETQYF.

The chain carries TRBV27 and TRBJ2-7; D remains unclear. The CDR3 has 13 residues. The germline CDR1 and CDR2 sequences are MNHEY and SMNVEV (reference sequence). Trimming cost V 3 bases and J 0 bases, with 6 bases left between them. CDR3 loop: CASSLADSYEQYF. CDR3 DNA sequence: TGTGCCAGCAGTTTGGCGGACTCCTACGAGCAGTACTTC.

V usage is TRBV29-1 and J usage is TRBJ2-5; perhaps TRBD2 as D (6 bases). V was clipped by 7 bases and J by 4 bases, with 16 bases between them. This CDR3 has 13 residues. Germline V CDR1 and CDR2: SQVTM, ANQGSEA. This chain's CDR3 is CSGGGGTRETQYF. The CDR3 nucleotides are TGCAGCGGGGGTGGCGGGACTCGAGAGACCCAGTACTTC.